The entry below gives a single TCR beta chain sequence along with its context. What this receptor recognizes is not known. No base quality information exists; no much larger clone differs at one position. To prepare the library, the immunoSEQ multiplex PCR assay was applied. A mixture of 60 forward primers for TCR Vbeta segments and 13 reverse primers for TCR Jbeta segments was used in the multiplex PCR. The CDR3 region of rearranged TCR beta genes was amplified from genomic DNA by a multiplex PCR assay. The Illumina HiSeq System was used to sequence the amplified TCR beta libraries as 87-base-pair reads. From the authors' description of their analysis: A later analysis tallied 75 million to 85 million unique TCR beta chains across the 600 to 700 repertoires, and about 10 million of those chains were shared by two or more donors. A nearest-neighbor algorithm error-corrected the raw reads and collapsed the reads into unique sequences, merging closely related sequences to remove PCR and sequencing errors. Alignment of CDR3 sequences to IMGT reference sequences was used to assign V, D and J gene segments. Each retained sequence needed at least a six-nucleotide match to both a V gene segment and a J gene segment. A rearrangement was called productive if the CDR3 had no stop codons and remained in frame with V and J, and every other rearrangement was called non-productive. CDR3 was defined by IMGT convention, running from the second conserved V-encoded cysteine to the conserved J-encoded phenylalanine. The earlier analysis of 500 to 600 of the donors excluded sequences that lacked an unambiguous match to a single V gene segment. In an earlier analysis of a few hundred of the donors, V segments were called functional above 56.7% productive rearrangements and were called segregating when the between-donor standard deviation exceeded 5%. To diagnose cytomegalovirus status from the catalog of TCR beta chain sequences, a statistical classification framework was built. In a later analysis, V and J genes were assigned by comparing TCR nucleotide sequences against IMGT/GENE-DB human TR gene sequences. Using the TCRdist pipeline, a later analysis assigned CDR3 sequences along with most-parsimonious VDJ recombination scenarios. In a later analysis, each TCR beta chain was defined by its CDR3 amino acid sequence together with its V-gene family, and reads lacking a unique V-gene family were excluded. A later analysis removed 550 to 650 highly shared, low-generation-probability nucleotide sequences to deal with suspected cross-contamination and a sequencing artifact. In a later analysis, a clonal expansion index was calculated for each public chain from normalized within-repertoire ranks of inferred template counts. Generation probabilities in a later analysis came from a VDJ recombination model fitted to out-of-frame rearrangements, and those results were checked against IGoR. In a later analysis, hypergeometric tests were used to score TCR-TCR, TCR-HLA and TCR-CMV co-occurrence, with a repertoire-size bias correction applied to TCR pairs. To estimate false discovery rates, a later analysis permuted the HLA or CMV assignments 20 times. In a later analysis, co-occurring TCRs were grouped with DBSCAN, and TCRdist sequence similarity was added when clustering was performed within HLA-allele-positive subsets. Co-occurrence clustering excluded repertoires with fewer than 30,000 or more than 120,000 public chains, plus five with anomalous nucleotide sharing. TCRdb took over this immuneACCESS table, retaining in-frame rearrangements with V and J assigned. Such tables are incomplete; in checked studies, under half of the missing clones stem from an unresolved V gene, and the remainder is unexplained. V and J calls plus clone size are reproduced from that table; the DNA served to infer D and trimming. The sample profile shows about 150,000 clones; about 68% of them were found once. Clones ranked in the top ten supply 2.1% of the sample.

The sample is drawn from a study of cytomegalovirus exposure and HLA in healthy donors (dated by TCRdb to the late 2010s). General notes on the study: An earlier analysis of 587 of the donors reported more than 250 Gb of sequence data and 117 million unique TCR beta sequences from some 180 million T cells. Every discovery cohort repertoire had been produced on one sequencing platform. In addition to the first cohort of 666 subjects, a separate validation cohort of approximately 120 different subjects was used. Donor age, sex, ethnicity and CMV serostatus were compiled alongside the repertoire data. A later analysis re-examined previously published TCR beta repertoires from 500 to 700 donors and added high-resolution HLA genotyping to investigate patterns of TCR occurrence. The genetic ancestry cluster associated with self-reported Caucasian donors included roughly 84% of the 398 genotyped donors. Using immunosequencing, the study profiled T cell repertoires from 640 or so subjects and related those repertoires to cytomegalovirus serostatus. An earlier analysis of 450 to 750 of the donors used high-throughput TCR beta sequencing to judge whether each TCR beta V gene segment behaved as functional or pseudogenic. Roughly five DR-DQ haplotypes were treated as single units for association and clustering because of strong linkage in the cohort. Typing coverage differed by locus: A, B, C, DRB1 and DQB1 were typed in about 629-630 donors, DQA1 in 522, DPA1 in approximately 610, and DPB1 in approximately 450. HLA typing included class I and class II loci at four-digit resolution. Among about 400 genotyped donors of the cohort, an average of about 240,000 unique TCR beta nucleotide sequences was sequenced per donor, of which about 18% were non-productive. The later analysis used no new phenotypic data to find candidate immune exposures, relying instead on TCR beta sequences and their occurrence across donors. A later genetic analysis took genome-wide SNP genotypes for about 55% of the roughly 670 donors and used that subset as a discovery cohort. To predict cytomegalovirus infection status, the study brought together high-throughput TCR immunosequencing, statistical association of individual TCRs with disease status, and machine learning. Around 300 gigabases of sequencing data and approximately 84 million unique TCR sequences were included in an early release covering about 620 HLA-typed donors. The study aimed to test whether cataloging public T cell receptors could reveal signatures of past pathogen exposure. Here is what the overall study found, with its caveats: Compared with the approximately 720-donor mean, donors in an Asian-associated ancestry cluster had fewer N-insertions in productive TCRs, according to a later genetic analysis. A further reported finding was that TCR beta sequences accurately predicted the HLA-A and HLA-B alleles for most subjects in the first cohort. According to a later analysis, parvovirus B19, influenza, CMV and Epstein-Barr virus appeared linked to several top co-occurrence clusters. For the cohort, immune exposure information was limited to CMV serostatus. The study gave a list of more than 150 TCR beta chains associated with cytomegalovirus. Compared with equally common non-associated chains, HLA-associated TCR beta chains in a later analysis were more clonally expanded and had lower generation probabilities. According to a later analysis, most CMV-associated TCR beta chains appeared to be HLA-restricted, and the HLA associations seemed to be driven largely by CMV exposure. When HLA alleles, especially DR and DQ, strongly co-occurred, attributing TCR associations to individual alleles was difficult. Broadly in line with IMGT annotations, most TCR beta V segments showed up in productive rearrangements about 87% or about 30% of the time in an earlier analysis of 450 to 750 of the donors. In a later analysis, TCR association rates were found to vary across HLA loci, with the most associated TCRs seen for DRB1 alleles and the fewest for HLA-C alleles. In a later analysis, over 15,000 TCR beta sequences were associated with specific HLA alleles at a false discovery rate of 0.05. Because counts were too low, about 18 rarely observed V segments, including chromosome 9 orphons, were left out of the earlier analysis of roughly 600 of the donors. In vitro tests confirmed that a few of the cytomegalovirus-associated TCR beta chains recognize cytomegalovirus antigens. In a later genetic analysis, a missense DCLRE1C variant was associated with V-gene and J-gene trimming of TCR beta chains, and the association was replicated in an independent cohort. In this cohort, only TCR beta chains were sequenced, and detectable features were limited by the absence of alpha or paired-chain data. The presence/absence analyses assumed that sequencing depth was roughly uniform across donors, and that assumption may not be true. Across donors, most TCR sequences were observed very rarely, whereas some public TCRs were present in many individuals. In both the original and validation cohorts, the classifier was reported to diagnose cytomegalovirus status with high specificity and sensitivity. Because some donors lacked HLA typing at each locus, the association tests relied only on the typed subset. According to the authors, the approach could potentially be generalized to other disease states and immunological phenotypes. Some IMGT-functional V segments, including TRBV6-2 and TRBV6-3, could not be told apart with the 87-base-pair reads, so those segments were excluded. A group of highly shared sequence variants was considered likely to be a technical artifact of the sequencing pipeline. Linkage disequilibrium might explain the correlated functional status among segregating V segments, but an unknown experimental factor could not be excluded.

The cohort was made up of under 800 healthy bone marrow donors. At the time of sampling, all cohort members were nominally healthy, though unrecorded immune exposures were likely present. The donor was CMV seronegative and belonged to the group of more than 300 seronegative cohort members. Each donor provided a peripheral blood sample, and peripheral blood mononuclear cells were used for TCR beta sequencing. The Qiagen DNeasy Blood Extraction Kit was used to extract genomic DNA from the blood cell samples. The cysteine opens and the phenylalanine closes a CDR3 of 15 amino acids. The kept DNA is CDR3 alone, 45 bases in frame from the first base. The germline V gene (reference sequence) specifies SEHNR as CDR1 and FQNEAQ as CDR2. The germline V and J ends show losses of 5 bases and 2 bases respectively, and no gene match explains 8 bases of the junction.

The sequenced sample was PBMCs. The TCR sequence derives from a man aged 25 to 40 in good health and CMV-seronegative. The V gene is TRBV7-9 and the J gene is TRBJ2-7; 8 of the junction bases match TRBD2. The CDR3 amino acid sequence is: CASSLLTSGAYEQYF. Read as DNA, the sequence is TGTGCCAGCAGCCTTCTCACTAGCGGTGCCTACGAGCAGTACTTC.